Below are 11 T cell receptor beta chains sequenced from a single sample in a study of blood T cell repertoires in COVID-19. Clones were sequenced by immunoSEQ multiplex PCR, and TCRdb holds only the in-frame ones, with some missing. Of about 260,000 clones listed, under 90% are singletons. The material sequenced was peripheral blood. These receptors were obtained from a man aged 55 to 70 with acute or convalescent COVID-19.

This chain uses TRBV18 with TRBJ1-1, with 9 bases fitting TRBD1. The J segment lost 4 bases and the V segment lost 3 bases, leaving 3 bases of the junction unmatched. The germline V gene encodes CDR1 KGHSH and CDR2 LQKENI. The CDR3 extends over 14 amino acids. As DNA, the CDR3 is TGTGCCAGCTCACCGGCACAGGGGGCCACTGAAGCTTTCTTT. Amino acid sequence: CASSPAQGATEAFF.

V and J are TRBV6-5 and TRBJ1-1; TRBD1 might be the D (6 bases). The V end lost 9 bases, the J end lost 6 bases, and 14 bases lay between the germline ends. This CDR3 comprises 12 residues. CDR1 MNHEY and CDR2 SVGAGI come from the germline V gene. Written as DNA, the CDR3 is TGTGCCAGTTCCCGCGGGGGGCCTGAAGCTTTCTTT. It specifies CASSRGGPEAFF.

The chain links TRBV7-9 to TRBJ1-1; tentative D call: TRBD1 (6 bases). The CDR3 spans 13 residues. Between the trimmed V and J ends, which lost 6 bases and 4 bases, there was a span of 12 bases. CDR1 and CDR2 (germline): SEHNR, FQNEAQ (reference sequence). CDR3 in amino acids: CASSYQGSTEAFF. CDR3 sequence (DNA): TGTGCCAGCAGTTACCAGGGGAGCACTGAAGCTTTCTTT. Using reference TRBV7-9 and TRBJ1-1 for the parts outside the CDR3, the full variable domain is DTGVSQNPRHKITKRGQNVTFRCDPISEHNRLYWYRQTLGQGPEFLTYFQNEAQLEKSRLLSDRFSAERPKGSFSTLEIQRTEQGDSAMYLCASSYQGSTEAFFGQGTRLTVV.

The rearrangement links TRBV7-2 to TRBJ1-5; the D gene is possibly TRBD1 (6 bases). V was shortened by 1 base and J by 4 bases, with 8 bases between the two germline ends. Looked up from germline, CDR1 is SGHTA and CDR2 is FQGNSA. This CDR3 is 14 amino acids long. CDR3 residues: CASSLVRGNQPQHF. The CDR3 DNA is TGTGCCAGCAGCTTAGTCAGGGGTAATCAGCCCCAGCATTTT. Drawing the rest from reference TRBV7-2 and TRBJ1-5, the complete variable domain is GAGVSQSPSNKVTEKGKDVELRCDPISGHTALYWYRQSLGQGLEFLIYFQGNSAPDKSGLPSDRFSAERTGGSVSTLTIQRTQQEDSAVYLCASSLVRGNQPQHFGDGTRLSIL.

CDR3 in amino acids: CASSYRTAGYTF. In DNA form, the CDR3 reads TGTGCCAGCAGTTATCGGACAGCAGGCTACACCTTC. J is TRBJ1-2 and V is TRBV28, with TRBD1 as a possible D gene (6 bases). The CDR3 covers 12 residues. Trimming pared 4 bases from V and 8 bases from J, leaving 11 bases between. CDR1 and CDR2 from the germline V gene are MDHEN and SYDVKM.

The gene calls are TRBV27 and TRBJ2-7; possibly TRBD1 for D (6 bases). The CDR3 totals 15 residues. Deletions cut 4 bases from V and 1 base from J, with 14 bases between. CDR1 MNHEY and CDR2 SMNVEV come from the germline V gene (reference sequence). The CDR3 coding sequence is TGTGCCAGCAGTTCGAACAGGGTGGTGTCCTACGAGCAGTACTTC. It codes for CASSSNRVVSYEQYF.

The CDR3 here is CASSLGLVGGTGELFF. Written as DNA, the CDR3 is TGCGCCAGCAGCTTGGGGCTAGTCGGGGGCACCGGGGAGCTGTTTTTT. This chain connects TRBV5-1 to TRBJ2-2; TRBD2 is a possible D gene (6 bases). Deletions cut 0 bases from V and 4 bases from J, with 13 bases between. The CDR3 totals 16 residues. CDR1 and CDR2 (germline): SGHRS, YFSETQ.

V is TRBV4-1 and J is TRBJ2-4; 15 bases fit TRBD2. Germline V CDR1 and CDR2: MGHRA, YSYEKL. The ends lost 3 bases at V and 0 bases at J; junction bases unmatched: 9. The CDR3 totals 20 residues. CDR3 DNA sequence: TGCGCCAGCAGCCACCCTAGGACTAGCGGGGGGGGGCTAGCCAAAAACATTCAGTACTTC. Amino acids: CASSHPRTSGGGLAKNIQYF.

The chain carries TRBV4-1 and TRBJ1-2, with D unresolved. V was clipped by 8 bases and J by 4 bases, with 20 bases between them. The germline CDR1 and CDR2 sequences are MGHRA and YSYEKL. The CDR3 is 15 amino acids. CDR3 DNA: TGCGCCAGCGGCCGAGAATCGTCGGGAGGCTATGGCTACACCTTC. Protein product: CASGRESSGGYGYTF.

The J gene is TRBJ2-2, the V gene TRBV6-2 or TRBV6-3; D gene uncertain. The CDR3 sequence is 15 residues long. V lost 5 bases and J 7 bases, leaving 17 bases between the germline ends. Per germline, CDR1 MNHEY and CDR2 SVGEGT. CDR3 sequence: CASSQALGFGGELFF. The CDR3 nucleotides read TGTGCCAGCAGTCAGGCCCTCGGTTTTGGCGGGGAGCTGTTTTTT.

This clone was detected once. The CDR3 region has the DNA TGTTCCCTAAAGAGGAAAAACATTCAGTACTTC. Amino acids: CSLKRKNIQYF. V and J are TRBV24-1 and TRBJ2-4; no reliable D call. Germline V CDR1 and CDR2: KGHDR, SFDVKD. The CDR3 covers 11 residues.